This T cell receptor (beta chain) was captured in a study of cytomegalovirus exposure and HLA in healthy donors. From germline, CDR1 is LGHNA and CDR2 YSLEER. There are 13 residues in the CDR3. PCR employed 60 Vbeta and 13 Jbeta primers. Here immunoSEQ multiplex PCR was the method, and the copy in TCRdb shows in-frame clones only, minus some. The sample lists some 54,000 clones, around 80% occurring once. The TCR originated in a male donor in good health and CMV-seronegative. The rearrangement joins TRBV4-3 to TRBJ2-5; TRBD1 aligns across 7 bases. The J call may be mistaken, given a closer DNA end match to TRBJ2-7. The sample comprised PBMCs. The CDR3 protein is CASSHTGVSEQYF. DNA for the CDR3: TGCGCCAGCAGCCACACAGGGGTATCCGAGCAGTACTTC.